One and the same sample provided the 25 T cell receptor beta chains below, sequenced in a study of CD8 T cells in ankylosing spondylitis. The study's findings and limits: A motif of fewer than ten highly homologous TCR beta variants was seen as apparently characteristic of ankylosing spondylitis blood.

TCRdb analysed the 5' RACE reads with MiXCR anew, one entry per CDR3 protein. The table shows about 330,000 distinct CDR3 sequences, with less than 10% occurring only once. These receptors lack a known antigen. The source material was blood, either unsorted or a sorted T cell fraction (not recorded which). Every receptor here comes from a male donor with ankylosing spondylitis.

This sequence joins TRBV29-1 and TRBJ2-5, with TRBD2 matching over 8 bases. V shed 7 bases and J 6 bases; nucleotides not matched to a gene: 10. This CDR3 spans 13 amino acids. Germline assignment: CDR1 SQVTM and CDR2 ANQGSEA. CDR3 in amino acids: CSAEITGGKTQYF. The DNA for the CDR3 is TGCAGCGCTGAGATTACGGGAGGGAAGACCCAGTACTTC.

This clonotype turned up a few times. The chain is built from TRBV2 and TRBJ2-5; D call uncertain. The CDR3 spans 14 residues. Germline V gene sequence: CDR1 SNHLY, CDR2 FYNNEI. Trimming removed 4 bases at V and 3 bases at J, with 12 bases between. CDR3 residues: CASSVLLAEETQYF. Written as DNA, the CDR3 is TGTGCCAGCAGTGTCCTTTTGGCGGAAGAGACCCAGTACTTC.

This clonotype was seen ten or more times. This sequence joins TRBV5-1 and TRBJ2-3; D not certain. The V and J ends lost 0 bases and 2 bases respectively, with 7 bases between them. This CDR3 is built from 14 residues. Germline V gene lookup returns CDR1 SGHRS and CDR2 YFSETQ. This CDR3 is CASSLETVTDTQYF. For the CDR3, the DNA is TGCGCCAGCAGCTTGGAGACGGTCACAGATACGCAGTATTTT.

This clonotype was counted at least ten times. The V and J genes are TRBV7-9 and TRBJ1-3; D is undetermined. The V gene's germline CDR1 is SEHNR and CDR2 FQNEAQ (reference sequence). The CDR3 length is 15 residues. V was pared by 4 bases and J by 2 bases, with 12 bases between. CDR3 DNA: TGTGCCAGCAGCTCCGACGCACCTGCTGGAAACACCATATATTTT. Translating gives CASSSDAPAGNTIYF.

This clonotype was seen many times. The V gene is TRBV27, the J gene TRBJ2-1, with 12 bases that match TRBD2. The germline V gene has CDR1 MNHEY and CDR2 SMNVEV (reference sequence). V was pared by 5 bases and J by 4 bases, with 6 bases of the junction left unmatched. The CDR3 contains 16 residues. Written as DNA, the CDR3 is TGTGCCAGCAGTAGGCTAGCGGGAGGGATATACAATGAGCAGTTCTTC. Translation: CASSRLAGGIYNEQFF.

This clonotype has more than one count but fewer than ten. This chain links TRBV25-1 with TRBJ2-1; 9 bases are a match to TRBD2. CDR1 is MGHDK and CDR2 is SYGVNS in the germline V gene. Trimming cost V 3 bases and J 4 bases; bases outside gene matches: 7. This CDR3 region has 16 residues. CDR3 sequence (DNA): TGTGCCAGCAGTGATCATAGCGGGAGCCAATACAATGAGCAGTTCTTC. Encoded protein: CASSDHSGSQYNEQFF.

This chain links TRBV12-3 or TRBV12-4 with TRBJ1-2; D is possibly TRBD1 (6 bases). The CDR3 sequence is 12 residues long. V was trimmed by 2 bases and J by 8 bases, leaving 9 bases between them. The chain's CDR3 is CASSLTGLGYTF. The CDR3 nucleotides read TGTGCCAGCAGTTTAACAGGGCTCGGCTACACCTTC.

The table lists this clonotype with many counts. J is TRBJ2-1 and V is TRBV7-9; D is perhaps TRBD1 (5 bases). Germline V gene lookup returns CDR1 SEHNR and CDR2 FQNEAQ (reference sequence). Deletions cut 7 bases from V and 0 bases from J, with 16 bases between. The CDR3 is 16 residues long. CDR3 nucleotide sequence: TGTGCCAGCACCTTTGGGCAGGGCCGCTCCTACAATGAGCAGTTCTTC. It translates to CASTFGQGRSYNEQFF.

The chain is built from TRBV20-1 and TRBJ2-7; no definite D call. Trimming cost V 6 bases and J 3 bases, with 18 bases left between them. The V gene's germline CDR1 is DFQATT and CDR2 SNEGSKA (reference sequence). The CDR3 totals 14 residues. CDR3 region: CSALRAAFYYEQYF. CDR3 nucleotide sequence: TGCAGTGCACTTCGGGCCGCATTCTACTACGAGCAGTACTTC.

The CDR3 region has the DNA TGCAGTGCTAGAATGGACAGGTGGACTGAAGCTTTCTTT. Its translation is CSARMDRWTEAFF. The rearrangement joins TRBV20-1 to TRBJ1-1, with TRBD1 matching over 7 bases. Germline loops: CDR1 DFQATT, CDR2 SNEGSKA (reference sequence). The CDR3 sequence is 13 residues long. The V gene end was trimmed by 2 bases and the J gene end by 5 bases; junction bases not matched to a gene: 5.

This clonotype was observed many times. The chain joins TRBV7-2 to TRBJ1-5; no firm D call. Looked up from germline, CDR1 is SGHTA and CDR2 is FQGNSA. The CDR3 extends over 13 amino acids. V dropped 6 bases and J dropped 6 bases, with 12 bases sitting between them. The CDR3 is CASSGDGFQPQHF. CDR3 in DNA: TGTGCCAGCAGTGGAGACGGGTTTCAGCCCCAGCATTTT.

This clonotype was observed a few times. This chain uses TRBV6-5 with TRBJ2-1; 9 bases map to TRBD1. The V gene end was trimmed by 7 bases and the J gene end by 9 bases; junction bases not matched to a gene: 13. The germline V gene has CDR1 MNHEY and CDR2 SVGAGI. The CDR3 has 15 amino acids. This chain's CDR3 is CASTWGDRVLGEQFF. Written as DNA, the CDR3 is TGTGCCAGCACTTGGGGGGACAGGGTCCTGGGTGAGCAGTTCTTC.

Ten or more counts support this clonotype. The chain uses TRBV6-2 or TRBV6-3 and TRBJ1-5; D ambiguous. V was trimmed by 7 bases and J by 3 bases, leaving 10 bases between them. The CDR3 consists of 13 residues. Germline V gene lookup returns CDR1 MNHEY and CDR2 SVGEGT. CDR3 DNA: TGTGCCAGCAAGCAGTTAGTCAATCAGCCCCAGCATTTT. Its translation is CASKQLVNQPQHF.

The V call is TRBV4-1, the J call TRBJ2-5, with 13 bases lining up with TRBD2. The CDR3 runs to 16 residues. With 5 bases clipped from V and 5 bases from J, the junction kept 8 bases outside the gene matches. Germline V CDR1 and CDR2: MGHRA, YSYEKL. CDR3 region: CASSYSPGLAGETQYF. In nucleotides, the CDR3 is TGCGCCAGCAGCTACAGTCCGGGACTAGCGGGGGAGACCCAGTACTTC.

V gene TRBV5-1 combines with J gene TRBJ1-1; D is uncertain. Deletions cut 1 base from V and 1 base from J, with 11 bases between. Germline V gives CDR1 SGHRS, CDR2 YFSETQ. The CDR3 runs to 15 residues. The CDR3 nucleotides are TGCGCCAGCAGCTTGATGCTGGCTTCGAACACTGAAGCTTTCTTT. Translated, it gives CASSLMLASNTEAFF.

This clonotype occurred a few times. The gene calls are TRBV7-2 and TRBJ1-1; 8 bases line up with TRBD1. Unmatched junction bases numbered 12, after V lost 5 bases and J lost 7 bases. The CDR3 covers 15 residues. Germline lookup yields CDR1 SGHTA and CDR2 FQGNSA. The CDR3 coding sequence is TGTGCCAGCAGCCTAGACCCCCCGGGACAGGTTGAAGCTTTCTTT. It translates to CASSLDPPGQVEAFF.

CDR3 residues: CSATGQGPSAPYEQYF. The CDR3 DNA follows: TGCAGTGCTACCGGACAGGGTCCCTCAGCCCCCTACGAGCAGTACTTC. This chain joins TRBV20-1 and TRBJ2-7; 8 bases fit TRBD1. Germline CDR1 is DFQATT and CDR2 is SNEGSKA (reference sequence). V gave up 4 bases and J gave up 2 bases; unmatched junction bases: 13. This CDR3 region has 16 residues.

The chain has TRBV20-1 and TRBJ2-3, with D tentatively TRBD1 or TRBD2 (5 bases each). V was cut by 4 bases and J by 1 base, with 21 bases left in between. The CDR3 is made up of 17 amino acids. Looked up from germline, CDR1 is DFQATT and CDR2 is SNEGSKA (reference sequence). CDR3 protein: CSANHPRDRGGTDTQYF. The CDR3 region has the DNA TGCAGTGCTAATCATCCACGGGACCGGGGCGGCACAGATACGCAGTATTTT.

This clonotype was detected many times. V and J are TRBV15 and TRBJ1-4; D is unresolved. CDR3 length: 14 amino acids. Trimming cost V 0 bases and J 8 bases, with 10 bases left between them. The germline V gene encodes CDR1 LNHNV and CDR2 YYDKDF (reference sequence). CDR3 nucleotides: TGTGCCACCAGCAGAGATATGGCTTCCGAAAAACTGTTTTTT. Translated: CATSRDMASEKLFF.

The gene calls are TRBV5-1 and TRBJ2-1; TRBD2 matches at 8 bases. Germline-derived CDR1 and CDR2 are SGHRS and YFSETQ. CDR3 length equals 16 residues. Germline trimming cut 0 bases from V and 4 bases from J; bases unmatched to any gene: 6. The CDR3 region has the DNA TGCGCCAGCAGCTTGGATGTAGCGGGGACTTACAATGAGCAGTTCTTC. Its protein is CASSLDVAGTYNEQFF.

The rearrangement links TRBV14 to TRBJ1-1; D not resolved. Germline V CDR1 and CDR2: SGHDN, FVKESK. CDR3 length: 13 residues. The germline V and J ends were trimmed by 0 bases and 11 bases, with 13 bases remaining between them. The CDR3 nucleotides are TGTGCCAGCAGCCAAGATGTGGTGTCCTTGGCTTTCTTT. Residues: CASSQDVVSLAFF. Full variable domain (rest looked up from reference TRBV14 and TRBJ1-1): EAGVTQFPSHSVIEKGQTVTLRCDPISGHDNLYWYRRVMGKEIKFLLHFVKESKQDESGMPNNRFLAERTGGTYSTLKVQPAELEDSGVYFCASSQDVVSLAFFGQGTRLTVV.

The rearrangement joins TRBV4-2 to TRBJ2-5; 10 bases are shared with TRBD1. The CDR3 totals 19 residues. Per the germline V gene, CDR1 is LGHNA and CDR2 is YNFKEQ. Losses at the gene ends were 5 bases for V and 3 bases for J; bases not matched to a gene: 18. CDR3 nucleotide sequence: TGTGCCAGCAGCGAACCGGGACAGGGGTTCTATGGATTAAAAGAGACCCAGTACTTC. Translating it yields CASSEPGQGFYGLKETQYF.

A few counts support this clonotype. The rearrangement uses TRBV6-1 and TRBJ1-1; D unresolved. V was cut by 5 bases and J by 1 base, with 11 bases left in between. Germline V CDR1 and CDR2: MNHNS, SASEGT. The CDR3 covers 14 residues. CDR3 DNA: TGTGCCAGCAGTCCAGGACGGACGAACACTGAAGCTTTCTTT. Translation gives CASSPGRTNTEAFF.

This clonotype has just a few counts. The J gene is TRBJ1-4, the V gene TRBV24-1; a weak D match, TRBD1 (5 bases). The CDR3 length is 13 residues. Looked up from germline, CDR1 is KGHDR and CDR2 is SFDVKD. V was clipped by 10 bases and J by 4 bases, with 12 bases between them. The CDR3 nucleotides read TGTGCCACTGGAGACAGACTTAATGAAAAACTGTTTTTT. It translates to CATGDRLNEKLFF.

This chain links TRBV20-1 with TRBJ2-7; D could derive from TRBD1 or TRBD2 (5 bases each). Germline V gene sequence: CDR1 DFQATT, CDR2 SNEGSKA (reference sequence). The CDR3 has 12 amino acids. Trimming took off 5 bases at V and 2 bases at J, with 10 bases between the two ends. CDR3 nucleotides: TGCAGTGCTGTGGTGGGACCCTACGAGCAGTACTTC. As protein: CSAVVGPYEQYF.